Listed here are 27 T cell receptor beta chains from one sample, sequenced in a study of vaccination and CD4 T cells after COVID-19. The antigens for these receptors are not known. An Oncomine TCR Beta short-read assay was used to sequence the DNA from cultured CD4+ T cells. One entry per CDR3 protein, called by TCRdb with MiXCR from the PCR reads. The sample has thousands of distinct CDR3 sequences; 45% to 55% are singletons. Treatment: approximately 11-day PBMC culture with coronavirus spike peptide pools or control peptides (ViraFEST assay). Harvesting of the unexposed donor's CD4+ T cells predated the COVID-19 pandemic (2011-2018). Material for sequencing was CD4+ T cells from blood, cultured in vitro. The receptors derive from a human donor in good health.

In this sample, this clonotype turned up a few times. This chain links TRBV6-1 with TRBJ2-3, with D perhaps matching TRBD1 (6 bases). The CDR3 spans 15 residues. Germline V gene lookup returns CDR1 MNHNS and CDR2 SASEGT. Trimming left V 7 bases short and J 1 base short, with 15 bases between. CDR3 DNA: TGTGCCAGCACCGAGACCGGGACACGCACAGATACGCAGTATTTT. The encoded protein is CASTETGTRTDTQYF.

This clonotype has a handful of counts. The rearrangement links TRBV20-1 to TRBJ1-5; D is possibly TRBD1 (5 bases). The V end lost 7 bases, the J end lost 4 bases, and 8 bases lay between the germline ends. CDR3 length: 11 residues. Germline V gene lookup returns CDR1 DFQATT and CDR2 SNEGSKA (reference sequence). The CDR3 DNA follows: TGCAGTGTGGGGGGGAATCAGCCCCAGCATTTT. It translates to CSVGGNQPQHF.

Only a few counts were recorded for this clonotype. The chain is built from TRBV20-1 and TRBJ2-5; 8 bases map to TRBD1. CDR3 length equals 15 residues. Germline loops: CDR1 DFQATT, CDR2 SNEGSKA (reference sequence). V lost 5 bases and J lost 1; bases outside the gene matches: 9. DNA of the CDR3: TGCAGTGCTCCAGGACAGGGAAGGGCCCAAGAGACCCAGTACTTC. This gives the protein CSAPGQGRAQETQYF.

This clonotype was counted only a few times. This rearrangement joins TRBV27 to TRBJ2-7; D remains unclear. This CDR3 contains 15 residues. From germline, CDR1 is MNHEY and CDR2 SMNVEV (reference sequence). V was trimmed by 0 bases and J by 3 bases, leaving 12 bases between them. CDR3 DNA: TGTGCCAGCAGTTTATCCACGACTGAGATCTACGAGCAGTACTTC. This gives the protein CASSLSTTEIYEQYF.

The chain employs TRBV20-1 and TRBJ1-2; D not certain. CDR3 size: 11 residues. Trimming took 1 base from V and 6 from J, leaving 6 bases between them. Germline V gene sequence: CDR1 DFQATT, CDR2 SNEGSKA (reference sequence). The CDR3 sequence: CSARVVDGYTF. The CDR3 DNA reads TGCAGTGCTAGAGTGGTTGATGGCTACACCTTC.

The chain employs TRBV6-1 and TRBJ2-5; 7 bases are shared with TRBD1. This CDR3 spans 15 amino acids. Germline V gene data show CDR1 as MNHNS and CDR2 as SASEGT. V trimming: 5 bases; J trimming: 4 bases; junction bases outside the gene matches: 10. The CDR3 sequence is CASSLVRGQRETQYF. The CDR3 nucleotides are TGTGCCAGCAGTCTAGTTAGGGGACAGAGAGAGACCCAGTACTTC.

There are a few counts of this clonotype. The chain is built from TRBV20-1 and TRBJ1-5; D is possibly TRBD1 (6 bases). V was cut by 7 bases and J by 0 bases, with 22 bases left in between. The CDR3 length is 17 residues. From germline, CDR1 is DFQATT and CDR2 SNEGSKA (reference sequence). The CDR3 sequence: CSGLAQGIINSNQPQHF. CDR3 nucleotide sequence: TGCAGTGGCCTGGCTCAGGGGATAATTAATAGCAATCAGCCCCAGCATTTT.

This clonotype was found once. V is TRBV6-2 or TRBV6-3 and J is TRBJ2-3; 8 bases align to TRBD2. This CDR3 is built from 15 residues. Germline V gene lookup returns CDR1 MNHEY and CDR2 SVGEGT. The V and J ends lost 2 bases and 1 base, in that order; junction bases with no gene match: 2. CDR3 bases: TGTGCCAGCAGTTACGGAGCGGGGGGCACAGATACGCAGTATTTT. Translated, it gives CASSYGAGGTDTQYF.

This clonotype has more than one count but fewer than ten. The genes are TRBV7-2 and TRBJ1-2; D is unresolved. Germline V gene sequence: CDR1 SGHTA, CDR2 FQGNSA. V lost 1 base, J lost 6 bases, and 12 bases lay in between. This CDR3 comprises 14 residues. The CDR3 loop is CASSLDGSIDGYTF. The CDR3 coding sequence is TGTGCCAGCAGCTTAGATGGGTCAATTGATGGCTACACCTTC.

This chain uses TRBV11-2 with TRBJ1-1, with TRBD1 as a possible D gene (5 bases). CDR3 length: 15 amino acids. V shed 5 bases and J shed 3 bases, with 16 bases lying between them. The germline V gene encodes CDR1 SGHAT and CDR2 FQNNGV. This CDR3 reads CASSKWGGGDTEAFF. The CDR3 DNA sequence: TGTGCCAGCAGCAAATGGGGGGGAGGGGACACTGAAGCTTTCTTT. The variable domain in full, with the rest retrieved from reference TRBV11-2 and TRBJ1-1, is EAGVAQSPRYKIIEKRQSVAFWCNPISGHATLYWYQQILGQGPKLLIQFQNNGVVDDSQLPKDRFSAERLKGVDSTLKIQPAKLEDSAVYLCASSKWGGGDTEAFFGQGTRLTVV.

This clonotype was found a few times. J is TRBJ1-1 and V is TRBV15, with D perhaps matching TRBD1 (5 bases). Per germline, CDR1 LNHNV and CDR2 YYDKDF (reference sequence). Trimming cost V 0 bases and J 5 bases, with 10 bases left between them. The CDR3 sequence is 14 residues long. CDR3 coding DNA: TGTGCCACCAGCAGAGACCCCCAGGGTACTGAAGCTTTCTTT. Translation gives CATSRDPQGTEAFF.

The rearrangement links TRBV20-1 to TRBJ2-4, with a tentative D call TRBD1 (5 bases). Trimming removed 5 bases at V and 7 bases at J, with 15 bases between. Looked up from germline, CDR1 is DFQATT and CDR2 is SNEGSKA (reference sequence). The CDR3 contains 13 residues. DNA of the CDR3: TGCAGTGCTCCCCCCGACAGTGGTAACATTCAGTACTTC. Amino acid sequence: CSAPPDSGNIQYF.

The J gene is TRBJ1-2, the V gene TRBV11-1, with D perhaps TRBD1 (5 bases). The CDR3 sequence is 14 residues long. V was clipped by 7 bases and J by 6 bases, with 18 bases between them. Germline loops: CDR1 SGHAT, CDR2 FQDESV (reference sequence). The CDR3 protein is CASTQEGRVDGYTF. The CDR3 nucleotides read TGTGCCAGCACCCAAGAGGGCAGGGTGGATGGCTACACCTTC.

V and J are TRBV6-5 and TRBJ1-1; D perhaps matches TRBD1 (6 bases). V lost 0 bases to trimming and J lost 4 bases, with 12 bases between them. CDR1 and CDR2 from the germline V gene are MNHEY and SVGAGI. The length of the CDR3 is 15 residues. In DNA, the CDR3 is TGTGCCAGCAGTTACTCCTGGACAGCCCTCACTGAAGCTTTCTTT. This translates into CASSYSWTALTEAFF.

The CDR3 nucleotides are TGTGCCAGCAGCTTAGTGGGACAGGGCTACAATGAGCAGTTCTTC. Its translation is CASSLVGQGYNEQFF. The chain uses TRBV7-2 and TRBJ2-1, with 9 positions matching TRBD1. V lost 1 base, J lost 3 bases, and 1 base stayed unmatched. The CDR3 consists of 15 residues. CDR1 is SGHTA and CDR2 is FQGNSA in the germline V gene. Complete variable domain (other parts from reference TRBV7-2 and TRBJ2-1): GAGVSQSPSNKVTEKGKDVELRCDPISGHTALYWYRQSLGQGLEFLIYFQGNSAPDKSGLPSDRFSAERTGGSVSTLTIQRTQQEDSAVYLCASSLVGQGYNEQFFGPGTRLTVL.

The genes are TRBV6-1 and TRBJ2-7, with 7 bases aligning to TRBD2. With 6 bases clipped from V and 0 bases from J, the junction kept 8 bases outside the gene matches. Germline V lookup: CDR1 MNHNS, CDR2 SASEGT. This CDR3 has 15 residues. DNA of the CDR3: TGTGCCAGCAGAACGGGGGGTATCAGCTCCTACGAGCAGTACTTC. This codes for CASRTGGISSYEQYF.

Regarding this clonotype: Relative to the germline gene, one junction end is altered; a read error may explain this. This chain connects TRBV6-1 to TRBJ2-3; D unresolved. The CDR3 covers 17 residues. Looked up from germline, CDR1 is MNHNS and CDR2 is SASEGT. The CDR3 DNA reads as TGTGCCAGCAGTAAAGCTTCGGGTTACGAGGGCACAGATACGCAGTATTTT. Its protein is CASSKASGYEGTDTQYF.

The chain links TRBV11-2 to TRBJ1-1; no definite D call. V dropped 3 bases and J dropped 4 bases, with 9 bases sitting between them. This CDR3 contains 13 residues. CDR1 is SGHAT, CDR2 FQNNGV, per germline. The CDR3 region is CASSFSGPTEAFF. DNA of the CDR3: TGTGCCAGCAGCTTTTCCGGGCCCACTGAAGCTTTCTTT.

DNA for the CDR3: TGTGCCAGCAGGGCGGACAGCGCCCGCACTGAAGCTTTCTTT. Its protein is CASRADSARTEAFF. The chain has TRBV12-3 or TRBV12-4 and TRBJ1-1, with D possibly being TRBD1 (6 bases). V was cut by 6 bases and J by 4 bases, with 15 bases left in between. The CDR3 sequence is 14 residues long.

This clonotype has just a few counts. This chain connects TRBV27 to TRBJ1-2; the match to TRBD1 covers 7 bases. Germline V gives CDR1 MNHEY, CDR2 SMNVEV (reference sequence). The CDR3 has 13 residues. The V segment lost 6 bases and the J segment 2 bases; nucleotides outside the gene matches: 3. The CDR3 spells CASSKGQNYGYTF. CDR3 bases: TGTGCCAGCAGCAAGGGACAGAACTATGGCTACACCTTC.

The CDR3 spells CASRRTVTNSPLHF. Here the CDR3 DNA reads TGTGCCAGCAGAAGAACAGTGACGAATTCACCCCTCCACTTT. The chain recombines TRBV2 with TRBJ1-6; D is ambiguous. Germline values: CDR1 SNHLY, CDR2 FYNNEI. V was cut by 6 bases and J by 7 bases, with 13 bases left in between. The CDR3 length is 14 residues.

The chain carries TRBV30 and TRBJ1-2; D is unresolved. This CDR3 is built from 12 residues. Germline V lookup: CDR1 GTSNPN, CDR2 SVGIG (reference sequence). Trimming removed 0 bases at V and 8 bases at J, with 10 bases between. The CDR3 bases are TGTGCCTGGAGTGTCCCTTTCGGGGGCTACACCTTC. It yields the protein CAWSVPFGGYTF. The full variable domain, rest sourced from reference TRBV30 and TRBJ1-2, is SQTIHQWPATLVQPVGSPLSLECTVEGTSNPNLYWYRQAAGRGLQLLFYSVGIGQISSEVPQNLSASRPQDRQFILSSKKLLLSDSGFYLCAWSVPFGGYTFGSGTRLTVV.

This clonotype has only one observation. An end of the junction differs from the germline gene, which may be a read error. The J gene is TRBJ2-1, the V gene TRBV7-9; 8 bases align to TRBD1. The CDR3 runs 14 residues. CDR1 and CDR2 (germline): SEHNR, FQNEAQ (reference sequence). The CDR3, as DNA: TGTGCCAGCAGCTTAGGTGACAGGGGCAATGGGCAGTTCTTC. Residues: CASSLGDRGNGQFF.

This clonotype was seen a handful of times. The gene calls are TRBV20-1 and TRBJ1-5; D unclear. V gave up 5 bases and J gave up 0 bases, with 8 bases separating them. Germline loops: CDR1 DFQATT, CDR2 SNEGSKA (reference sequence). There are 13 residues in the CDR3. The DNA of the CDR3 is TGCAGTGCTGCATGGGGTAGCAATCAGCCCCAGCATTTT. As protein: CSAAWGSNQPQHF.

The chain couples TRBV6-4 to TRBJ1-5; tentative D call: TRBD1 (6 bases). This CDR3 comprises 15 residues. The V gene's germline CDR1 is MRHNA and CDR2 SNTAGT. Trimming removed 10 bases from V and 0 bases from J, with 16 bases in between. CDR3 DNA: TGTGCCAACGAGACAGGCCCTTATAGCAATCAGCCCCAGCATTTT. It encodes CANETGPYSNQPQHF.

This chain links TRBV18 with TRBJ1-2, with a weak D call TRBD1 (5 bases). The CDR3 consists of 15 residues. The germline CDR1 and CDR2 sequences are KGHSH and LQKENI. The V end lost 2 bases, the J end lost 14 bases, and 24 bases lay between the germline ends. CDR3 protein: CASSPSRGAANGGTF. CDR3 coding DNA: TGTGCCAGCTCACCATCAAGGGGTGCGGCTAATGGAGGGACCTTC.

In its sample, this clonotype was seen once. For the CDR3, the DNA is TGTGCCAGCAGCCCAGAGTCAACTAATGAAAAACTGTTTTTT. This sequence encodes CASSPESTNEKLFF. The chain is built from TRBV5-4 and TRBJ1-4; D is unresolved. The germline V gene encodes CDR1 SGHNT and CDR2 YYREEE (reference sequence). Trimming cost V 4 bases and J 0 bases, with 7 bases left between them. CDR3 length: 14 residues.